The subject of this entry is one T cell receptor beta chain. Its antigen remains unknown. The data derive from a study of cytomegalovirus exposure and HLA in healthy donors. Whole-study context: An analysis done earlier identified 95 million to 140 million unique TCR beta sequences from approximately 180 million T cells. Findings of the study overall: The dataset shows that most TCR sequences were rare, while some public TCRs occurred in many donors.

Germline CDR1 is MNHNS and CDR2 is SASEGT. The junction had 5 bases not matched to a gene; V was cut back by 2 bases and J by 4 bases. The CDR3 is 15 amino acids. PCR used 60 Vbeta primers and 13 Jbeta primers. Assay used: immunoSEQ multiplex PCR; TCRdb lists only in-frame clones, some missing. This table has 95,000 to 150,000 clones, roughly three fifths appearing once. The clonotype comes from a woman aged 40 to 55 in good health and CMV-seropositive. The chain links TRBV6-1 to TRBJ2-1; 7 bases match TRBD2. The sequenced sample was PBMCs. This chain's CDR3 is CASSEPGTTYNEQFF. CDR3 sequence (DNA): TGTGCCAGCAGTGAACCCGGGACTACTTACAATGAGCAGTTCTTC.